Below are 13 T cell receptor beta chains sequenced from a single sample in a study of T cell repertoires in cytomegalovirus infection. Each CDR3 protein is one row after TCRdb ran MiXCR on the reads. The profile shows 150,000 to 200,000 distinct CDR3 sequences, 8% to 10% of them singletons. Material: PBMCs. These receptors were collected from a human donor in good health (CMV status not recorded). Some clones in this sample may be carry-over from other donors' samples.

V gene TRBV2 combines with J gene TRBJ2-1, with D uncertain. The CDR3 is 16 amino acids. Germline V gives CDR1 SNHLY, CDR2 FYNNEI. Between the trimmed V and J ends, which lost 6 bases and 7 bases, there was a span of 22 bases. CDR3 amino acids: CASSDLGPRMRNEQFF. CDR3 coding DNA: TGTGCCAGCAGCGATCTGGGCCCTAGAATGAGGAATGAGCAGTTCTTC.

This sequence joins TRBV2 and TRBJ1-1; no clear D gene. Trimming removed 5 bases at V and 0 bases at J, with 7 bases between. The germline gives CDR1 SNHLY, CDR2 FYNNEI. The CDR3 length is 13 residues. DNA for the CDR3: TGTGCCAGCAGTCCAATAGTGAACACTGAAGCTTTCTTT. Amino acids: CASSPIVNTEAFF.

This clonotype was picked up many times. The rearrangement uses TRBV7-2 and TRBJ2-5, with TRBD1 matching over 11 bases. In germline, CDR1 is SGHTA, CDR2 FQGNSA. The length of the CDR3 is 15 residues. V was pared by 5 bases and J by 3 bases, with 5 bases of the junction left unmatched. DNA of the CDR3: TGTGCCAGCAGCGTGGGACAGGGGGTCGAAGAGACCCAGTACTTC. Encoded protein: CASSVGQGVEETQYF.

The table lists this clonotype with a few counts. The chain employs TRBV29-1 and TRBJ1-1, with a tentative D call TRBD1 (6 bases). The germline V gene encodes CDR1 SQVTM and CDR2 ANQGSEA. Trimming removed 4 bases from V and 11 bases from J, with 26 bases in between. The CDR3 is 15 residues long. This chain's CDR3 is CSVGPVRTAPNTAFF. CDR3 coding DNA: TGCAGCGTTGGTCCGGTCAGGACAGCTCCGAATACGGCTTTCTTT.

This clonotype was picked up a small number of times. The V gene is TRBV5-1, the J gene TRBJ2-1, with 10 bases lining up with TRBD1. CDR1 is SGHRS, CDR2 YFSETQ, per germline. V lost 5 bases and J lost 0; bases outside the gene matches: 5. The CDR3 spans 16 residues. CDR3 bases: TGCGCCAGCAGGCCCCGGACAGGGGGCTCCTACAATGAGCAGTTCTTC. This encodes CASRPRTGGSYNEQFF.

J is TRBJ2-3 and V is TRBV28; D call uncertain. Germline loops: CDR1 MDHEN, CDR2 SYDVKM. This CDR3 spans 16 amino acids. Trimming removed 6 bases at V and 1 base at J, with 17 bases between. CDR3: CASSGVLSLRTDTQYF. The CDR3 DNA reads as TGTGCCAGCAGCGGAGTCTTATCCCTACGCACAGATACGCAGTATTTT.

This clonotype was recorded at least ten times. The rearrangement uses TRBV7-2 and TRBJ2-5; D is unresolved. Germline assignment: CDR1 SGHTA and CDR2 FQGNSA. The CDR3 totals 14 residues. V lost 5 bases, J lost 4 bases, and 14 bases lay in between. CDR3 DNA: TGTGCCAGCAGCCGACGATCTAGTGGAGAGACCCAGTACTTC. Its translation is CASSRRSSGETQYF.

CDR3 sequence: CASSPATGRTYEQYF. CDR3 sequence (DNA): TGTGCCAGCTCACCAGCGACAGGGCGTACCTACGAGCAGTACTTC. V gene TRBV18 combines with J gene TRBJ2-7; 7 nucleotides agree with TRBD1. The CDR3 spans 15 residues. Germline V lookup: CDR1 KGHSH, CDR2 LQKENI. The V segment lost 2 bases and the J segment 2 bases; nucleotides outside the gene matches: 6.

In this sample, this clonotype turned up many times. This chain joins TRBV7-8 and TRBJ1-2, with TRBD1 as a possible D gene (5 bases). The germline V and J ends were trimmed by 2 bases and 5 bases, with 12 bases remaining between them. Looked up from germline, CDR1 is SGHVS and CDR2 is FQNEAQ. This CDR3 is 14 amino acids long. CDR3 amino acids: CASSLSGTEYGYTF. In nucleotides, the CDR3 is TGTGCCAGCAGCTTATCCGGGACGGAGTATGGCTACACCTTC.

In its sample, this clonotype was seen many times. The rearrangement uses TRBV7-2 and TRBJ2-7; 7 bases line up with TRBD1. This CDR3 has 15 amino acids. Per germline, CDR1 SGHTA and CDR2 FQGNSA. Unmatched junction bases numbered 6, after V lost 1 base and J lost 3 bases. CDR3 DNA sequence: TGTGCCAGCAGCTTAGTAGGGGACAGCAGCTACGAGCAGTACTTC. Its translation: CASSLVGDSSYEQYF.

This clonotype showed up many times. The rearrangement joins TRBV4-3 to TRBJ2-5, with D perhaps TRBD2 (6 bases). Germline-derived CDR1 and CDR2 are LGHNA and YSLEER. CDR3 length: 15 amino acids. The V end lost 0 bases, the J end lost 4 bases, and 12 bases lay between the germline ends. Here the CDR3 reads CASSQDVSSGETQYF. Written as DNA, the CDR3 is TGCGCCAGCAGCCAAGATGTGAGTAGCGGAGAGACCCAGTACTTC.

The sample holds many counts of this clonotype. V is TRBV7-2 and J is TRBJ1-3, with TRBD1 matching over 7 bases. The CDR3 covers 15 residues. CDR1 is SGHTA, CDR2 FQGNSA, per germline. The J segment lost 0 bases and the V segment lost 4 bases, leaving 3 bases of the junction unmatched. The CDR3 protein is CASSWGQTSGNTIYF. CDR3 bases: TGTGCCAGCAGCTGGGGACAGACCTCTGGAAACACCATATATTTT.

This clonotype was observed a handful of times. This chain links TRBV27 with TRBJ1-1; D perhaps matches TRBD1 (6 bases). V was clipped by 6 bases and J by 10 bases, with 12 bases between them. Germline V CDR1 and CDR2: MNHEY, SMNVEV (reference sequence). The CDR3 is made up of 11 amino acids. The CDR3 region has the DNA TGTGCCAGCAGAGCAGGGGTCTTAGCTTTCTTT. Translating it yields CASRAGVLAFF.